Listed below are T cell receptor beta chains from one sample, sequenced in a study of glioma-infiltrating T cells. TCRdb redid the calling of the multiplex PCR reads with MiXCR, one entry per CDR3 protein. The sample gives roughly 350,000 distinct CDR3 sequences, 41% of which show up once; more than 10% is in the top ten. Sequencing used glioma tissue, nonneoplastic brain tissue, or PBMCs (not recorded which). Receptors were obtained from a human donor with low-grade glioma or glioblastoma, undergoing nonglioma brain surgery, or in good health (not recorded which). Each CDR3 is given with its conserved first and last residue. D genes are given only for firm matches. Not all rows give a size; the values are once, few, many and, for expanded clones, a class.

CASSTIAGNTEAFF,TGTGCCAGCAGTACGATCGCGGGGAACACTGAAGCTTTCTTT,.,TRBJ1-1,TRBV27,.
CSARDLGQGAQPQHF,TGCAGTGCTAGAGACCTGGGACAGGGAGCACAGCCCCAGCATTTT,TRBD1,TRBJ1-5,TRBV20-1,few
CASSYAPGSTDTQYF,TGTGCCAGCAGCTACGCCCCTGGAAGCACAGATACGCAGTATTTT,.,TRBJ2-3,TRBV7-2,.
CASTRTGQYEKLFF,TGTGCCAGCACCCGGACAGGGCAATATGAAAAACTGTTTTTT,TRBD1,TRBJ1-4,TRBV28,many
CASSPGTLVGYGYTF,TGTGCCAGCAGCCCAGGGACACTCGTGGGCTATGGCTACACCTTC,.,TRBJ1-2,TRBV7-8,few
CASRVGVEKLFF,TGTGCCAGCAGGGTTGGCGTTGAAAAACTGTTTTTT,.,TRBJ1-4,TRBV28,.
CASSSPAGSYEQYF,TGTGCCAGCAGTTCCCCAGCGGGATCCTACGAGCAGTACTTC,TRBD2,TRBJ2-7,TRBV28,many
CASSFLGGPRYGYTF,TGTGCCAGCAGCTTCCTGGGGGGTCCCCGCTATGGCTACACCTTC,.,TRBJ1-2,TRBV5-4,few
CSADRNQNTQAFF,TGCAGCGCAGACAGAAACCAGAACACTCAAGCTTTCTTT,.,TRBJ1-1,TRBV20-1,.
CSALDGLKSTDTQYF,TGCAGTGCCCTAGACGGGCTAAAGAGCACAGATACGCAGTATTTT,.,TRBJ2-3,TRBV20-1,.
CASSESGRGDQPQHF,TGTGCCAGCAGTGAATCAGGCCGGGGAGATCAGCCCCAGCATTTT,.,TRBJ1-5,TRBV25-1,.
CASSLVRDTNYGYTF,TGTGCCAGCAGCTTGGTTCGGGACACTAACTATGGCTACACCTTC,.,TRBJ1-2,TRBV7-2,.
CATSPYNQPHHF,TGTGCCACCAGCCCCTACAACCAGCCCCATCATTTT,.,TRBJ1-5,TRBV15,once
CASSLSVGLPEAGYTF,TGTGCCAGCAGCTTGAGTGTAGGACTCCCCGAAGCGGGCTACACCTTC,.,TRBJ1-2,TRBV5-4,.
CASRPGTGGAYGYTF,TGTGCCAGTAGGCCCGGGACAGGGGGCGCCTATGGCTACACCTTC,TRBD1,TRBJ1-2,TRBV19,many
CASCVRTGTGELFF,TGCGCCAGCTGCGTGCGGACAGGGACCGGGGAGCTGTTTTTT,TRBD1,TRBJ2-2,TRBV4-1,few
CASSLGQPSSYNEQFF,TGCGCCAGCAGCTTGGGGCAGCCAAGCTCCTACAATGAGCAGTTCTTC,.,TRBJ2-1,TRBV5-1,.
CASSITAARSYNEQFF,TGTGCCAGTAGTATAACTGCGGCCAGATCCTACAATGAGCAGTTCTTC,.,TRBJ2-1,TRBV19,few
CASSPWLYNEQFF,TGTGCCAGCAGCCCCTGGTTGTACAATGAGCAGTTCTTC,.,TRBJ2-1,TRBV6-2/TRBV6-3,many
CSARVSVGGFGSYEQYF,TGCAGTGCTAGAGTTTCAGTGGGGGGCTTTGGCTCCTACGAGCAGTACTTC,.,TRBJ2-7,TRBV20-1,.
CATSRGTSGYNEQFF,TGTGCCACCAGCAGAGGGACTAGCGGCTACAATGAGCAGTTCTTC,TRBD2,TRBJ2-1,TRBV15,.
CSVEGTGGLDEQFF,TGCAGCGTTGAGGGGACAGGGGGACTCGATGAGCAGTTCTTC,TRBD1,TRBJ2-1,TRBV29-1,.
CSARGGEVFPNSPLHF,TGCAGTGCTAGAGGGGGCGAGGTTTTTCCTAATTCACCCCTCCACTTT,.,TRBJ1-6,TRBV20-1,.
CASSLAVGTESYNEQFF,TGTGCCAGCAGTCTAGCCGTGGGGACAGAGTCCTACAATGAGCAGTTCTTC,TRBD1,TRBJ2-1,TRBV27,many
CASSLGRGNTEAFF,TGTGCCAGCAGCTTGGGTAGAGGGAACACTGAAGCTTTCTTT,.,TRBJ1-1,TRBV7-2,many
CASSPGTGGRYQPQHF,TGTGCCAGCAGCCCCGGGACAGGGGGCCGGTATCAGCCCCAGCATTTT,TRBD1,TRBJ1-5,TRBV28,many
CASSLISGGTQYF,TGTGCCAGCAGCTTAATTAGCGGTGGGACCCAGTACTTC,.,TRBJ2-5,TRBV7-3,few
CASSYLTVLNQPQHF,TGTGCCAGCAGTTACCTGACAGTACTCAATCAGCCCCAGCATTTT,.,TRBJ1-5,TRBV6-6,.
CASSLRAGRDEKLFF,TGTGCCAGCAGTCTGAGGGCCGGACGGGATGAAAAACTGTTTTTT,.,TRBJ1-4,TRBV27,many
CASSLAMAVSTDTQYF,TGTGCCAGCAGCTTAGCGATGGCAGTAAGCACAGATACGCAGTATTTT,.,TRBJ2-3,TRBV7-2,few
CASSFSPGGSSTDTQYF,TGTGCCAGCAGCTTTTCTCCGGGAGGGAGTAGCACAGATACGCAGTATTTT,TRBD2,TRBJ2-3,TRBV4-2,.
CASSLFMYTEAFF,TGTGCCAGCAGCCTGTTCATGTACACTGAAGCTTTCTTT,.,TRBJ1-1,TRBV14,.
CASSPTGAGQPQHF,TGTGCCAGCAGCCCTACAGGGGCTGGTCAGCCCCAGCATTTT,TRBD1,TRBJ1-5,TRBV28,.
CASSSSTGASYNEQFF,TGTGCCAGCAGCTCATCTACGGGGGCTTCCTACAATGAGCAGTTCTTC,.,TRBJ2-1,TRBV6-2/TRBV6-3,many
CASSQWPRTSGITDTQYF,TGCGCCAGCAGCCAATGGCCTCGGACTAGCGGTATCACAGATACGCAGTATTTT,TRBD2,TRBJ2-3,TRBV4-1,.
CASSSGPGTYNEQFF,TGCGCCAGCAGCTCTGGACCCGGCACCTACAATGAGCAGTTCTTC,.,TRBJ2-1,TRBV5-1,.
CSAHPDSNNEQFF,TGCAGTGCTCACCCCGACAGCAACAATGAGCAGTTCTTC,.,TRBJ2-1,TRBV20-1,few
CASSLGPLSTDKQYF,TGTGCCAGCAGCTTAGGGCCTCTCAGCACAGATAAGCAGTATTTT,.,TRBJ2-3,TRBV7-2,.
CASGLIGLKSYTDTQYF,TGTGCCAGCGGTCTAATAGGTCTAAAATCCTACACAGATACGCAGTATTTT,.,TRBJ2-3,TRBV27,many
CASSQWDRMTGAEAFF,TGTGCCAGCAGCCAGTGGGATCGCATGACCGGGGCTGAAGCTTTCTTT,.,TRBJ1-1,TRBV7-2,.
CSATAGVTYNEQFF,TGCAGTGCCACAGCGGGAGTCACCTACAATGAGCAGTTCTTC,TRBD2,TRBJ2-1,TRBV20-1,many
CASSSTGSRTDTQYF,TGTGCCAGCAGTTCTACAGGGTCACGCACAGATACGCAGTATTTT,.,TRBJ2-3,TRBV11-2,.
CASSEEGRGTQYF,TGTGCCAGCAGTGAAGAAGGAAGGGGGACCCAGTACTTC,.,TRBJ2-5,TRBV2,.
CASSPAGRETQYF,TGTGCCAGCTCACCAGCAGGGCGAGAGACCCAGTACTTC,.,TRBJ2-5,TRBV18,few
CASSLDPPAPGGTIYF,TGTGCCAGCAGCTTAGACCCGCCGGCCCCGGGTGGCACCATATATTTT,.,TRBJ1-3,TRBV11-2,few
CASSHEQGTEAFF,TGTGCCAGCAGCCACGAACAGGGGACTGAAGCTTTCTTT,TRBD1,TRBJ1-1,TRBV4-2,.
CASSSTRDRVYEQYF,TGTGCCAGCAGTTCCACCAGGGACAGGGTTTACGAGCAGTACTTC,TRBD1,TRBJ2-7,TRBV28,.
CSAYLRGTQYF,TGCAGTGCCTACTTAAGGGGGACCCAGTACTTC,.,TRBJ2-5,TRBV20-1,many
CASSSLGKTSRSYEQYF,TGTGCCAGCAGCTCGCTTGGTAAGACTAGCAGGTCCTACGAGCAGTACTTC,TRBD2,TRBJ2-7,TRBV7-9,few
CASSGEGQGLSEAFF,TGTGCCAGCAGTGGGGAGGGACAGGGATTATCTGAAGCTTTCTTT,TRBD1,TRBJ1-1,TRBV28,few